This TCR beta chain was recovered during a study of T cells in narcolepsy. Findings of the study overall: Blood of same and different patients, but not healthy controls, reportedly held recurring autoreactive clonotypes.

The V and J ends lost 6 bases and 5 bases respectively, with 10 bases between them. Germline CDR1 reads MGHDK; CDR2 reads SYGVNS. The CDR3 length is 12 residues. This clone came up a few times. What it recognizes is unknown. Data came from immunoSEQ multiplex PCR; TCRdb stores just in-frame clones and leaves some out. This sample has under 40,000 clones, with about four fifths found just once. Specimen: CD45RA- memory CD4+ T cells from PBMCs. The receptor was isolated from a human donor with narcolepsy. The J gene is TRBJ2-5, the V gene TRBV25-1; D gene unclear. The CDR3 DNA follows: TGTGCCAGCAGCGGGCGGTCGGAGACCCAGTACTTC. Its protein product is CASSGRSETQYF.